These 20 T cell receptor beta chains were sequenced from one sample in a study of post-analysis software for immune sequencing data. No cognate antigen is known for these TCRs. Each TCR beta cDNA library carried unique molecular identifiers. In TCRdb, the PCR reads were re-called with MiXCR into one record per CDR3 protein. The repertoire holds approximately 440,000 distinct CDR3 sequences, 40% to 55% seen once, with 9% to 13% in the top ten. Broader study findings: Controls showed lower frequencies than patients for several TRBV segments, and TRBV5-6, TRBV5-1 and TRBV20-1 were among these.

The sample comprised blood. The receptor source for this set is a girl aged 5-17 years with multiple sclerosis.

This clonotype has only a few counts. CDR3 sequence: CASRSGRIQETQYF. DNA for the CDR3: TGTGCCAGCCGATCGGGGCGGATACAAGAGACCCAGTACTTC. This chain joins TRBV7-2 and TRBJ2-5; D tentatively reads TRBD1 or TRBD2 (5 bases each). Germline values: CDR1 SGHTA, CDR2 FQGNSA. The CDR3 consists of 14 residues. Trimming shortened V by 8 bases and J by 2 bases, and 15 bases separated the two germline ends.

This clonotype was seen only once. The V call is TRBV6-6, the J call TRBJ1-1, with D possibly TRBD1 on 6 matching bases. The CDR3 length is 13 residues. V was trimmed by 7 bases and J by 11 bases, leaving 20 bases between them. CDR1 and CDR2 (germline): MNHNY, SVGAGI (reference sequence). The CDR3 is CASIYGQSRGAFF. DNA of the CDR3: TGTGCCAGCATCTACGGACAGTCTAGAGGTGCTTTCTTT.

The V and J genes are TRBV21-1 and TRBJ2-3; TRBD2, as called in the table, went unchecked against the DNA. TRBV21-1 is shown as a pseudogene. The CDR3 is 16 amino acids. CDR3 nucleotide sequence: TGTGCCAGCAGCAAAGAAATGGGGAGGGGCACAGATACGCAGTATTTT. Its translation: CASSKEMGRGTDTQYF.

This chain joins TRBV28 and TRBJ2-5; D remains unclear. Trimming cost V 7 bases and J 5 bases, with 11 bases left between them. The CDR3 length is 12 residues. The germline gives CDR1 MDHEN, CDR2 SYDVKM. DNA for the CDR3: TGTGCCAGCAAGGCGGAAATCGAGACCCAGTACTTC. Translation: CASKAEIETQYF.

This clonotype has a handful of counts. This rearrangement joins TRBV12-3 or TRBV12-4 to TRBJ2-7, with D perhaps assigned TRBD1 or TRBD2 (5 bases each). The CDR3 totals 14 residues. The V and J ends lost 6 bases and 2 bases respectively, with 14 bases between them. The CDR3 DNA is TGTGCCAGCAGCATCCCTGAGGGGACCTACGAGCAGTACTTC. Translated, it gives CASSIPEGTYEQYF.

The CDR3 protein is CARPGSSGANVLTF. The CDR3 nucleotides read TGTGCCAGACCAGGGTCCTCTGGGGCCAACGTCCTGACTTTC. The chain recombines TRBV27 with TRBJ2-6; D is possibly TRBD1 (5 bases). The CDR3 totals 14 residues. Trimming cost V 9 bases and J 0 bases, with 9 bases left between them. Looked up from germline, CDR1 is MNHEY and CDR2 is SMNVEV (reference sequence).

J is TRBJ2-7 and V is TRBV4-3, with TRBD2 matching over 12 bases. With 5 bases clipped from V and 4 bases from J, the junction kept 6 bases outside the gene matches. This CDR3 region has 15 residues. Germline V lookup: CDR1 LGHNA, CDR2 YSLEER. The CDR3 sequence: CASSEGLAGPYEQYF. The CDR3 DNA reads TGCGCCAGCAGCGAAGGACTAGCGGGACCTTACGAGCAGTACTTC.

The chain has TRBV5-1 and TRBJ1-1, with D perhaps TRBD1 (6 bases). The CDR3 length is 16 residues. CDR1 SGHRS and CDR2 YFSETQ come from the germline V gene. Trimming shortened V by 4 bases and J by 0 bases, and 16 bases separated the two germline ends. The DNA of the CDR3 is TGCGCCAGCAGCCCCCGCCAGGACAGTCTGAACACTGAAGCTTTCTTT. Its protein product is CASSPRQDSLNTEAFF.

The chain has TRBV28 and TRBJ1-4, with D hard to call. This CDR3 is 13 amino acids long. V was clipped by 3 bases and J by 8 bases, with 10 bases between them. Germline CDR1 is MDHEN and CDR2 is SYDVKM. The CDR3 sequence is CASSFFSDEKLFF. The CDR3 DNA is TGTGCCAGCAGTTTTTTTTCTGACGAAAAACTGTTTTTT.

In its sample, this clonotype was seen once. The V and J genes are TRBV7-9 and TRBJ1-2; tentative D call: TRBD1 (5 bases). The CDR3 contains 14 residues. The V end was cut by 1 base, the J end by 5 bases, with 11 bases between. Looked up from germline, CDR1 is SEHNR and CDR2 is FQNEAQ (reference sequence). The DNA of the CDR3 is TGTGCCAGCAGCTTAGTAGGGAGGACATATGGCTACACCTTC. This encodes CASSLVGRTYGYTF.

The CDR3 loop reads CASSASGPGYNEQFF. The CDR3 bases are TGTGCCAGCAGCGCTTCAGGTCCAGGTTACAATGAGCAGTTCTTC. V usage is TRBV9 and J usage is TRBJ2-1; D is ambiguous. The germline CDR1 and CDR2 sequences are SGDLS and YYNGEE. V was trimmed by 3 bases and J by 4 bases, leaving 14 bases between them. The CDR3 is 15 amino acids.

The chain employs TRBV28 and TRBJ1-5; no clear D. This CDR3 has 14 residues. Germline V gene data show CDR1 as MDHEN and CDR2 as SYDVKM. Trimming removed 6 bases at V and 7 bases at J, with 16 bases between. CDR3 sequence (DNA): TGTGCCAGCAGGCGGGATGCAGCGCACCAGCCCCAGCATTTT. Encoded protein: CASRRDAAHQPQHF.

This sequence joins TRBV20-1 and TRBJ2-4; no clear D gene. Judging by the DNA end, TRBJ2-7 fits better; the J call may be wrong. This CDR3 comprises 12 residues. CDR1 and CDR2 (germline): DFQATT, SNEGSKA (reference sequence). CDR3 protein: CSARLVSHEQYF. Written as DNA, the CDR3 is TGCAGTGCTAGACTAGTTAGTCACGAGCAGTACTTC.

This clonotype was counted only a few times. The J gene is TRBJ2-1, the V gene TRBV29-1, with 10 bases identical to TRBD2. The CDR3 is 17 residues long. V shed 0 bases, J shed 3 bases, and the junction held 8 bases outside the gene matches. CDR1 and CDR2 from the germline V gene are SQVTM and ANQGSEA. The CDR3 DNA follows: TGCAGCGTTGAAGAACCTAGCGGGAGACCCCTCTACAATGAGCAGTTCTTC. Translated: CSVEEPSGRPLYNEQFF.

The sample holds a few counts of this clonotype. This chain links TRBV5-1 with TRBJ2-1; D is possibly TRBD1 or TRBD2 (5 bases each). The V end lost 3 bases, the J end lost 4 bases, and 17 bases lay between the germline ends. CDR1 is SGHRS and CDR2 is YFSETQ in the germline V gene. This CDR3 has 16 residues. In DNA form, the CDR3 reads TGCGCCAGCAGCTCGGTGAAATCGGGACCTTACAATGAGCAGTTCTTC. Translated: CASSSVKSGPYNEQFF.

This clonotype has just one count. The gene calls are TRBV7-2 and TRBJ1-5; possible D gene TRBD1, 6 bases. The CDR3 spans 13 residues. V lost 4 bases and J lost 5, with 9 bases in between. Germline CDR1 SGHTA, CDR2 FQGNSA. CDR3 sequence: CASSWTADQPQHF. The CDR3 nucleotides are TGTGCCAGCAGCTGGACAGCCGATCAGCCCCAGCATTTT. The entire variable domain, with the rest obtained from reference TRBV7-2 and TRBJ1-5, is as follows: GAGVSQSPSNKVTEKGKDVELRCDPISGHTALYWYRQSLGQGLEFLIYFQGNSAPDKSGLPSDRFSAERTGGSVSTLTIQRTQQEDSAVYLCASSWTADQPQHFGDGTRLSIL.

The rearrangement links TRBV7-9 to TRBJ2-3; 8 nucleotides align to TRBD2. CDR3 length: 14 residues. CDR1 is SEHNR and CDR2 is FQNEAQ in the germline V gene (reference sequence). V was clipped by 1 base and J by 7 bases; unmatched bases: 4. The CDR3 here is CASSLDGLANTQYF. Written as DNA, the CDR3 is TGTGCCAGCAGCTTAGATGGACTAGCAAATACGCAGTATTTT.

This clonotype was seen a few times. The rearrangement uses TRBV15 and TRBJ1-1; perhaps TRBD1 as D (5 bases). The V end lost 1 base, the J end lost 0 bases, and 21 bases lay between the germline ends. The CDR3 is 19 amino acids. Germline values: CDR1 LNHNV, CDR2 YYDKDF (reference sequence). The DNA for the CDR3 is TGTGCCACCAGCAGAGCAATCGGGCAGGGCTTTATTGTGAACACTGAAGCTTTCTTT. Translated, it gives CATSRAIGQGFIVNTEAFF.

This chain connects TRBV20-1 to TRBJ2-1, with a weak D call TRBD2 (6 bases). The CDR3 is 16 residues long. Deletions cut 6 bases from V and 0 bases from J, with 18 bases between. Germline V gene lookup returns CDR1 DFQATT and CDR2 SNEGSKA (reference sequence). CDR3 sequence: CSAQSSGPSSYNEQFF. The CDR3 coding sequence is TGCAGTGCCCAATCCAGCGGGCCCAGCTCCTACAATGAGCAGTTCTTC.

The chain has TRBV12-3 or TRBV12-4 and TRBJ2-5; D may be TRBD1 (5 bases). V dropped 6 bases and J dropped 3 bases, with 8 bases sitting between them. This CDR3 has 12 residues. The CDR3 DNA reads TGTGCCAGCAGCAGGGATGAAGAGACCCAGTACTTC. Translated: CASSRDEETQYF.